The 10 T cell receptor beta chains below were found in one sample sequenced in a study of CD8 T cells in ankylosing spondylitis. In TCRdb, the 5' RACE reads were re-called with MiXCR into one record per CDR3 protein. The sample lists around 130,000 distinct CDR3 sequences, 6% to 8.5% occurring once. The sample comprised blood, either unsorted or a sorted T cell fraction (not recorded which). The source of these receptors is a male donor with ankylosing spondylitis or in good health (not recorded which).

There are many counts of this clonotype. The rearrangement joins TRBV20-1 to TRBJ2-1; D may be TRBD1 (5 bases). This CDR3 region has 16 residues. The V end lost 3 bases, the J end lost 0 bases, and 15 bases lay between the germline ends. Germline V gene lookup returns CDR1 DFQATT and CDR2 SNEGSKA (reference sequence). CDR3 residues: CSASFFRAPSYNEQFF. The CDR3 DNA is TGCAGTGCTAGTTTTTTCAGGGCCCCCTCCTACAATGAGCAGTTCTTC.

The table lists this clonotype with many counts. The chain carries TRBV5-6 and TRBJ2-3; perhaps D is TRBD1 or TRBD2 (6 bases each). V dropped 4 bases and J dropped 5 bases, with 11 bases sitting between them. Germline-derived CDR1 and CDR2 are SGHDT and YYEEEE. This CDR3 is built from 13 residues. CDR3 coding DNA: TGTGCCAGCAGCCAAGGGGGGCTAGATACGCAGTATTTT. It specifies CASSQGGLDTQYF.

This clonotype appeared many times. The rearrangement joins TRBV5-1 to TRBJ2-7; tentatively, D is TRBD1 (6 bases). This CDR3 contains 14 residues. Germline lookup yields CDR1 SGHRS and CDR2 YFSETQ. V dropped 3 bases and J dropped 3 bases, with 13 bases sitting between them. Here the CDR3 reads CASSYETGNYEQYF. In DNA form, the CDR3 reads TGCGCCAGCAGCTATGAAACAGGGAACTACGAGCAGTACTTC. Full variable domain (rest looked up from reference TRBV5-1 and TRBJ2-7): KAGVTQTPRYLIKTRGQQVTLSCSPISGHRSVSWYQQTPGQGLQFLFEYFSETQRNKGNFPGRFSGRQFSNSRSEMNVSTLELGDSALYLCASSYETGNYEQYFGPGTRLTVT.

Many counts were recorded for this clonotype. The V call is TRBV5-1, the J call TRBJ2-2; unclear D gene. The germline V gene has CDR1 SGHRS and CDR2 YFSETQ. V shed 2 bases and J shed 7 bases, with 3 bases lying between them. The CDR3 sequence is 11 residues long. CDR3 nucleotide sequence: TGCGCCAGCAGCTTCTACGGGGAGCTGTTTTTT. Its translation: CASSFYGELFF.

This clonotype was seen repeatedly, ten times or more. The V gene is TRBV29-1, the J gene TRBJ2-3, with D tentatively TRBD2 (5 bases). From germline, CDR1 is SQVTM and CDR2 ANQGSEA. This CDR3 spans 13 amino acids. Trimming removed 1 base at V and 2 bases at J, with 7 bases between. CDR3 protein: CSVEAGITDTQYF. CDR3 DNA: TGCAGCGTTGAAGCGGGGATCACAGATACGCAGTATTTT.

This clonotype came up many times. V and J are TRBV9 and TRBJ1-1; D is uncertain. CDR3 length: 13 amino acids. CDR1 is SGDLS, CDR2 YYNGEE, per germline. Trimming pared 0 bases from V and 2 bases from J, leaving 5 bases between. CDR3 nucleotides: TGTGCCAGCAGCGTAGCCAGCAACACTGAAGCTTTCTTT. Protein sequence: CASSVASNTEAFF.

This clonotype came up many times. The V gene is TRBV7-2, the J gene TRBJ2-1, with 9 bases lining up with TRBD2. The CDR3 contains 16 residues. CDR1 is SGHTA, CDR2 FQGNSA, per germline. J gave up 9 bases and V 1 base, and 10 bases lay outside the gene matches. CDR3 in amino acids: CASSLVSSGVPLEQFF. CDR3 in DNA: TGTGCCAGCAGCTTAGTGTCTAGCGGGGTCCCTCTTGAGCAGTTCTTC.

This clonotype has a count of ten or more. CDR3: CSAPTSVRAPAGYTF. CDR3 nucleotide sequence: TGCAGTGCTCCCACCTCCGTCCGGGCTCCGGCGGGCTACACCTTC. This chain uses TRBV20-1 with TRBJ1-2; unclear D gene. Germline V gene sequence: CDR1 DFQATT, CDR2 SNEGSKA (reference sequence). The V end was cut by 5 bases, the J end by 8 bases, with 24 bases between. The CDR3 spans 15 residues.

This clonotype showed up many times. This chain joins TRBV12-3 or TRBV12-4 and TRBJ1-2; D gene uncertain. V was clipped by 2 bases and J by 6 bases, with 22 bases between them. The CDR3 totals 17 residues. The chain's CDR3 is CASSLRAEWLLRNGYTF. The CDR3 DNA follows: TGTGCCAGCAGTTTAAGGGCAGAGTGGCTACTGCGGAATGGCTACACCTTC.

The sample holds many counts of this clonotype. The J gene is TRBJ1-1, the V gene TRBV7-8; D gene uncertain. Per germline, CDR1 SGHVS and CDR2 FQNEAQ. This CDR3 has 13 residues. V lost 4 bases, J lost 7 bases, and 13 bases lay in between. CDR3 amino acids: CASSSLGRLEAFF. In DNA form, the CDR3 reads TGTGCCAGCAGCTCCCTCGGGCGTCTTGAAGCTTTCTTT.